A selection of T cell receptor beta chains follows, all from one sample in a study of blood T cells in healthy people across ages. TCRdb reprocessed the 5' RACE reads via MiXCR and lists one record per CDR3 protein. Of 850,000 to 1,300,000 distinct CDR3 sequences detected, under 45% appear once; the ten largest clones hold approximately 17%. The sample comprised blood. These receptors were obtained from a woman aged 60-70 years in good health. Both conserved end residues are trimmed from each CDR3.

.	TRBV20-1	SAAIAGGQYEQY
TRBJ2-1	TRBV7-6	ASSGTSGSSYNEQF
TRBJ2-3	TRBV10-3	AISEGRANTQY
TRBJ1-4	TRBV3-1	ASSQVPGAGEKLF
TRBJ2-7	TRBV12-3/TRBV12-4	ASRLAGDAYEQY
TRBJ2-1	TRBV5-1	ASSLHQGGRLAGVNEQF
TRBJ2-5	TRBV29-1	SVVEVGETQY
TRBJ2-7	TRBV7-6	ASSSTSGRSSEQY
TRBJ1-4	TRBV5-6	ASSGQGRIEKLF
TRBJ2-7	TRBV7-9	ASSLAGGIHEQY
TRBJ2-7	TRBV20-1	SARAQGGEQY
TRBJ2-7	TRBV6-2/TRBV6-3	ASSFPTSGVSYEQY
TRBJ2-7	TRBV6-4	ASRSTSGGTYEQY
TRBJ2-1	TRBV10-1	ASSGSSTRVLKYNEQF
TRBJ2-1	TRBV14	ASSPRRGLAGGHEQF
TRBJ1-1	TRBV7-3	ASSPSPIAEAF
TRBJ1-6	TRBV11-2	ASSPRGVANSPLH
TRBJ2-2	TRBV28	ASSHSSTGELF